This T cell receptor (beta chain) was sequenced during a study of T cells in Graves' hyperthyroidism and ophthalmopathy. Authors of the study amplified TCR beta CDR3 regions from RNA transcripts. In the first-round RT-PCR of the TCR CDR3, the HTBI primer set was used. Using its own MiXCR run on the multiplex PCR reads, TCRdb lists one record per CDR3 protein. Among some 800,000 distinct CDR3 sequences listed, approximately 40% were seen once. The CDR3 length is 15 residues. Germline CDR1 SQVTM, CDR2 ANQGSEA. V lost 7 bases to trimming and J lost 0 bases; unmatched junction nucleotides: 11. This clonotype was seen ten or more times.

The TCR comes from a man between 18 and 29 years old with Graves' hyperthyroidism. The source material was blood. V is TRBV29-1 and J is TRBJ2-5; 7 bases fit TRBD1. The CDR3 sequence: CSGQSGTDNQETQYF. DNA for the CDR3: TGCAGCGGCCAGTCCGGGACAGATAACCAAGAGACCCAGTACTTC. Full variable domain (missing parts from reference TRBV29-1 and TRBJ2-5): SAVISQKPSRDICQRGTSLTIQCQVDSQVTMMFWYRQQPGQSLTLIATANQGSEATYESGFVIDKFPISRPNLTFSTLTVSNMSPEDSSIYLCSGQSGTDNQETQYFGPGTRLLVL.